Reported below is one TCR beta chain. How the authors handled the data: Amplification of reference gene primers was used by the study to estimate nucleated cell counts. Measured with immunoSEQ multiplex PCR; TCRdb has only the in-frame clones, and not every one. For V, J and clone size, that table is used; D and trimming come from the DNA. The sample carries some 200,000 clones, 85% to 90% recorded once. This specimen comes from a study of blood T cell repertoires in COVID-19. Study-level background: Samples taken during acute and convalescent COVID-19 were collected in the United States, Italy and Spain.

This CDR3 spans 14 amino acids. CDR1 is MDHEN, CDR2 SYDVKM, per germline. Trimming shortened V by 3 bases and J by 10 bases, and 13 bases separated the two germline ends. This receptor was identified in a woman aged 45-65 years in a cohort exposed to, infected with or recovered from COVID-19 (not recorded which). The chain joins TRBV28 to TRBJ1-6; D is uncertain. The sample was PBMCs or T cells enriched from blood (not recorded which). CDR3 sequence: CASSLGGRVSPLHF. The CDR3 nucleotides read TGTGCCAGCAGTTTGGGCGGGCGGGTATCACCCCTCCACTTT.